This T cell receptor beta chain emerged from a study of CD8+CD57+ T cells in acquired aplastic anemia. Across the whole study: Isolated CD4+ and CD8+ cells, once sorted, yielded DNA averaging about 3 ug. Notes on the study in general: It was found that about 31 CD8+ CDR3 sequences were shared between patients and controls. Any difference that existed in CD8+ Simpson's diversity between patients and controls was not significant.

Using genomic DNA as the template, TCR beta VDJ and CDR3 profiling was carried out. From the reads, TCRdb called clonotypes with MiXCR, one entry per CDR3 protein. The sample includes approximately 190,000 distinct CDR3 sequences, around 65% of them seen just once. For this clonotype: Its antigen is still unknown.

The germline V gene encodes CDR1 SQVTM and CDR2 ANQGSEA. CDR3 length: 13 amino acids. V was pared by 4 bases and J by 3 bases, with 13 bases between. The sequenced sample consisted of sorted CD4+, CD8+, or CD8+CD57+ T cells (not recorded which) from PBMCs. The chain employs TRBV29-1 and TRBJ2-7, with D possibly TRBD2 on 5 matching bases. The TCR was taken from a human donor with severe aplastic anemia or a healthy control (not recorded which). The CDR3 is CSVGGGGYYEQYF. CDR3 DNA: TGCAGCGTTGGCGGCGGAGGCTACTACGAGCAGTACTTC.